Listed below are T cell receptor beta chains from one sample, sequenced in a study of beta chain features in type 1 diabetes. Here immunoSEQ multiplex PCR was the method, and the copy in TCRdb shows in-frame clones only, minus some. The sample records about 700,000 clones, around 15% being singletons. The sample comprised naive CD4+ T cells from blood. The receptors stem from a young man with type 1 diabetes. The CDR3 runs from the conserved cysteine through the conserved F or W. The order of the fields is J gene, V gene, D gene, clone size, CDR3 protein, CDR3 DNA. The D gene is left open where the match is weak. Where a row states a size, it is once, few, many or the class of an expanded clone; other rows omit it.

TRBJ1-6 | TRBV30 | NA | few | CAWSGGTPLHF | TGTGCCTGGAGTGGGGGGACCCCCCTCCACTTT
TRBJ1-2 | TRBV16 | NA | NA | CASSHRQDLNYGYTF | TGTGCCAGCAGCCACCGACAAGATCTTAACTATGGCTACACCTTC
TRBJ1-5 | TRBV6-6 | NA | few | CASSYEPQPQHF | TGTGCCAGCAGTTACGAGCCACAGCCCCAGCATTTT
TRBJ1-1 | TRBV9 | NA | NA | CASSVGQAFF | TGTGCCAGCAGCGTAGGTCAGGCTTTCTTT
TRBJ1-6 | TRBV6-1 | NA | NA | CASSVQGDNSPLHF | TGTGCCAGCAGCGTTCAGGGAGATAATTCACCCCTCCACTTT
TRBJ1-2 | TRBV7-2 | TRBD1 | NA | CASSLPGQGHYGYTF | TGTGCCAGCAGCCTACCGGGACAGGGACACTATGGCTACACCTTC
TRBJ1-5 | TRBV2 | TRBD1 | NA | CASSEVSGGQPQHF | TGTGCCAGCAGTGAGGTTTCAGGGGGACAGCCCCAGCATTTT
TRBJ1-6 | TRBV19 | NA | NA | CASSIAGTTNSPLHF | TGTGCCAGTAGTATCGCCGGGACAACCAATTCACCCCTCCACTTT
TRBJ2-2 | TRBV7-2 | TRBD1 | NA | CASSTAGGWTGELFF | TGTGCCAGCAGCACGGCAGGGGGATGGACCGGGGAGCTGTTTTTT
TRBJ1-6 | TRBV6-5 | NA | few | CASSLRNNSPLHF | TGTGCCAGCAGTTTACGGAACAATTCACCCCTCCACTTT
TRBJ2-7 | TRBV7-2 | TRBD1 | once | CASSPRPQGTGGQYEQYF | TGTGCCAGCAGCCCCAGGCCGCAAGGGACAGGGGGCCAATACGAGCAGTACTTC
TRBJ2-3 | TRBV6-5 | NA | NA | CASSYSGRAGDTQYF | TGTGCCAGCAGTTACTCGGGACGAGCGGGAGATACGCAGTATTTT
TRBJ2-2 | TRBV7-6 | TRBD2 | few | CASTWTSGGDTGELFF | TGTGCCAGCACCTGGACTAGCGGGGGGGACACCGGGGAGCTGTTTTTT
TRBJ1-5 | TRBV30 | NA | few | CAWSRQSNQPQHF | TGTGCCTGGAGTCGGCAGTCCAATCAGCCCCAGCATTTT
TRBJ2-1 | TRBV6-1 | NA | few | CASSPERALYNEQFF | TGTGCCAGCAGTCCCGAGAGGGCTCTCTACAATGAGCAGTTCTTC
TRBJ2-7 | TRBV7-9 | TRBD1 | few | CASSWVRGTGDEQYF | TGTGCCAGCAGCTGGGTGCGCGGGACAGGAGACGAGCAGTACTTC
TRBJ2-7 | TRBV6-6 | NA | NA | CASSYGRGNYEQYF | TGTGCCAGCAGTTACGGACGCGGAAACTACGAGCAGTACTTC
TRBJ2-2 | TRBV5-1 | TRBD2 | few | CASNLLAGTNTGELFF | TGCGCCAGCAACCTACTAGCGGGGACCAACACCGGGGAGCTGTTTTTT
TRBJ1-6 | TRBV28 | TRBD1 | NA | CASSPGQGDSPLHF | TGTGCCAGCAGTCCGGGACAGGGCGATTCACCCCTCCACTTT
TRBJ1-1 | TRBV14 | NA | NA | CASSQEPGGMNTEAFF | TGTGCCAGCAGCCAAGAACCAGGCGGCATGAACACTGAAGCTTTCTTT
TRBJ1-2 | TRBV4-1 | TRBD1 | NA | CASSRGQGDYGYTF | TGCGCCAGCAGCCGGGGACAGGGGGACTATGGCTACACCTTC
TRBJ2-7 | TRBV7-6 | NA | NA | CATPLAYYEQYF | TGTGCCACCCCCCTGGCATACTACGAGCAGTACTTC
TRBJ2-5 | TRBV2 | NA | NA | CASRMGDFQETQYF | TGTGCCAGCAGGATGGGGGACTTCCAAGAGACCCAGTACTTC
TRBJ2-1 | TRBV11-3 | NA | NA | CASSLDGPLQEFF | TGTGCCAGCAGCTTAGATGGGCCCCTCCAGGAGTTCTTC
TRBJ2-1 | TRBV29-1 | NA | NA | CSVVRVLGGEQFF | TGCAGCGTTGTGCGGGTCCTAGGAGGTGAGCAGTTCTTC
TRBJ1-4 | TRBV10-3 | NA | NA | CAISERTNTNEKLFF | TGTGCCATCAGTGAGCGGACCAACACTAATGAAAAACTGTTTTTT
TRBJ2-2 | TRBV30 | NA | few | CAWKGSGTGELFF | TGTGCCTGGAAGGGGTCCGGGACCGGGGAGCTGTTTTTT
TRBJ1-5 | TRBV30 | NA | NA | CAWTNGQKSNQPQHF | TGTGCCTGGACTAACGGGCAGAAAAGCAATCAGCCCCAGCATTTT
TRBJ2-6 | TRBV5-1 | NA | few | CASSPIPSGANVLTF | TGCGCCAGCTCACCAATTCCGTCTGGGGCCAACGTCCTGACTTTC
TRBJ2-5 | TRBV12-5 | NA | NA | CASGLFPYQETQYF | TGTGCTAGTGGTTTGTTCCCGTACCAAGAGACCCAGTACTTC
TRBJ2-3 | TRBV29-1 | TRBD2 | NA | CSVEAPSGGPPDTQYF | TGCAGCGTTGAGGCACCTAGCGGGGGGCCCCCAGATACGCAGTATTTT
TRBJ1-5 | TRBV27 | NA | NA | CASSSTGDQPQHF | TGTGCCAGCAGTTCAACAGGCGATCAGCCCCAGCATTTT
TRBJ1-1 | TRBV29-1 | NA | NA | CSVERGAMNTEAFF | TGCAGCGTTGAGAGAGGGGCCATGAACACTGAAGCTTTCTTT
TRBJ2-2 | TRBV30 | NA | NA | CACNDRNTGELFF | TGTGCCTGCAACGACAGGAACACCGGGGAGCTGTTTTTT
TRBJ2-3 | TRBV5-6 | NA | NA | CASSLWGTQYF | TGTGCCAGCAGCTTGTGGGGGACGCAGTATTTT
TRBJ2-7 | TRBV4-2 | NA | NA | CASSQGQDSPYEQYF | TGTGCCAGCAGCCAAGGACAGGACAGTCCTTACGAGCAGTACTTC
TRBJ1-5 | TRBV7-3 | NA | few | CASSFDSNQPQHF | TGTGCCAGCAGCTTTGACTCCAATCAGCCCCAGCATTTT
TRBJ2-6 | TRBV5-4 | TRBD1 | NA | CASSFGTVSGANVLTF | TGTGCCAGCAGCTTCGGGACAGTCTCTGGGGCCAACGTCCTGACTTTC
TRBJ1-2 | TRBV14 | NA | NA | CASSPGQNYGYTF | TGTGCCAGCAGCCCCGGACAGAACTATGGCTACACCTTC
TRBJ1-1 | TRBV29-1 | NA | NA | CSVARALNTEAFF | TGCAGCGTTGCCCGCGCCTTGAACACTGAAGCTTTCTTT
TRBJ2-2 | TRBV2 | NA | NA | CASMGKRTGELFF | TGTGCCAGCATGGGAAAGAGGACCGGGGAGCTGTTTTTT
TRBJ2-2 | TRBV30 | NA | NA | CACPVTGETGELFF | TGTGCCTGCCCCGTTACGGGTGAGACCGGGGAGCTGTTTTTT
TRBJ2-3 | TRBV7-9 | TRBD2 | NA | CASSRGADTQYF | TGTGCCAGCAGCCGGGGGGCAGATACGCAGTATTTT
TRBJ1-1 | TRBV19 | NA | few | CASTSRVDTEAFF | TGTGCCAGTACATCCCGAGTTGACACTGAAGCTTTCTTT
TRBJ1-2 | TRBV7-8 | NA | NA | CASSLKRGRDGYTF | TGTGCCAGCAGCTTAAAGAGGGGCAGGGACGGCTACACCTTC
TRBJ1-5 | TRBV9 | NA | NA | CASSVGQGSQPQHF | TGTGCCAGCAGCGTAGGCCAGGGGAGTCAGCCCCAGCATTTT
TRBJ2-2 | TRBV5-6 | NA | NA | CASGQQWNTGELFF | TGTGCCAGCGGACAACAGTGGAACACCGGGGAGCTGTTTTTT
TRBJ2-7 | TRBV4-1 | NA | few | CASSQGSGTSYEQYF | TGCGCCAGCAGCCAAGGATCCGGGACGTCCTACGAGCAGTACTTC
TRBJ1-3 | TRBV10-2 | TRBD1 | NA | CASNEQGSSGNTIYF | TGCGCCAGCAACGAACAGGGGTCCTCTGGAAACACCATATATTTT
TRBJ2-3 | TRBV7-9 | TRBD1 | NA | CASSLAWEDRGTDTQYF | TGTGCCAGCAGCTTAGCGTGGGAGGACAGGGGCACAGATACGCAGTATTTT